A single sample gave rise to the 10 T cell receptor beta chains below, sequenced in a study of regulatory T cells in long-lasting Graves disease. Time point here: newly diagnosed GD, antithyroid drugs for less than 3 months. Isolated PBMC RNA provided the starting material for the TCR library. Building of the TCR beta libraries involved iRepertoire HTBI primers and Arm-PCR of CDR3 regions. TCRdb recomputed calls from the multiplex PCR reads with MiXCR, one row per CDR3 protein. The sample has approximately 310,000 distinct CDR3 sequences; 18% are singletons. The sample was peripheral blood mononuclear cells (PBMCs), taken at new diagnosis, from a patient treated with antithyroid drugs. These receptor sequences come from a female donor with Graves disease.

This chain joins TRBV10-3 and TRBJ1-5; 7 nucleotides line up with TRBD1. V gave up 0 bases and J gave up 8 bases; unmatched junction bases: 7. CDR3 length: 15 residues. Germline CDR1 reads ENHRY; CDR2 reads SYGVKD. The CDR3 DNA reads TGTGCCATCAGTGAGTCGAACAGGGGTGGCGAGCCCCAGCATTTT. Translating gives CAISESNRGGEPQHF.

This clonotype was recorded many times. Written as DNA, the CDR3 is TGTGCCAGCAGTTTATTTGGTCGGTACAATGAGCAGTTCTTC. The encoded protein is CASSLFGRYNEQFF. V usage is TRBV12-3 or TRBV12-4 and J usage is TRBJ2-1; D is undetermined. The CDR3 runs 14 residues. Trimming took off 2 bases at V and 4 bases at J, with 9 bases between the two ends.

On this clonotype itself: One base away lies a much larger clone, so this may be a sequencing read error. V and J are TRBV7-8 and TRBJ2-1; D is unresolved. Germline V gene data show CDR1 as SGHVS and CDR2 as FQNEAQ. The CDR3 runs 14 residues. The ends were cut back, 6 bases at V and 12 bases at J, with 21 bases in the middle. The CDR3 region has the DNA TGTGCCAGCAGGCCCAGACTGGTACAATGGGGGCAGTTCTTC. Translation gives CASRPRLVQWGQFF.

V is TRBV7-2 and J is TRBJ1-2; the match to TRBD1 covers 7 bases. CDR3 length: 15 amino acids. V trimming: 10 bases; J trimming: 7 bases; junction bases outside the gene matches: 18. Germline V gives CDR1 SGHTA, CDR2 FQGNSA. The CDR3 loop is CATPIGDSFIGGYTF. CDR3 DNA: TGTGCCACCCCAATCGGGGACAGCTTTATTGGTGGCTACACCTTC.

This clonotype was observed many times. The J gene is TRBJ1-1, the V gene TRBV11-2; tentative D call: TRBD1 (5 bases). Deletions cut 5 bases from V and 0 bases from J, with 16 bases between. In germline, CDR1 is SGHAT, CDR2 FQNNGV. CDR3 length: 16 residues. Written as DNA, the CDR3 is TGTGCCAGCAGCCCCGAGGCGGGACTCATGAACACTGAAGCTTTCTTT. Residues: CASSPEAGLMNTEAFF.

The chain couples TRBV7-9 to TRBJ1-4, with D perhaps TRBD1 (6 bases). Germline V gives CDR1 SEHNR, CDR2 FQNEAQ (reference sequence). The ends were cut back, 6 bases at V and 2 bases at J, with 10 bases in the middle. The CDR3 runs 14 residues. The CDR3 region is CASRSGVTNEKLFF. The CDR3 bases are TGTGCCAGCAGGTCAGGGGTTACTAATGAAAAACTGTTTTTT. The full variable domain, its missing parts supplied by reference TRBV7-9 and TRBJ1-4, is DTGVSQNPRHKITKRGQNVTFRCDPISEHNRLYWYRQTLGQGPEFLTYFQNEAQLEKSRLLSDRFSAERPKGSFSTLEIQRTEQGDSAMYLCASRSGVTNEKLFFGSGTQLSVL.

Comments on this clonotype: One end of the junction is discordant with germline, which a read error may explain. The chain recombines TRBV3-1 with TRBJ2-1, with D tentatively TRBD1 or TRBD2 (6 bases each). This CDR3 spans 14 amino acids. Germline CDR1 LGHDT, CDR2 YNNKEL (reference sequence). The DNA for the CDR3 is TGTGCCAGCAGCCAAGAAGGGGGGCGGGGTGAGCAGCTCTTC. Translation gives CASSQEGGRGEQLF.

This clonotype showed up many times. This chain connects TRBV5-6 to TRBJ2-3; D perhaps matches TRBD1 (5 bases). Germline V CDR1 and CDR2: SGHDT, YYEEEE. This CDR3 has 15 amino acids. V gave up 3 bases and J gave up 4 bases, with 15 bases separating them. The CDR3, as DNA: TGTGCCAGCAGCTCGTACCAGGGTGGAGCAGATACGCAGTATTTT. This encodes CASSSYQGGADTQYF. Filled out from reference TRBV5-6 and TRBJ2-3, the complete variable domain reads DAGVTQSPTHLIKTRGQQVTLRCSPKSGHDTVSWYQQALGQGPQFIFQYYEEEERQRGNFPDRFSGHQFPNYSSELNVNALLLGDSALYLCASSSYQGGADTQYFGPGTRLTVL.

This clonotype was seen at least ten times. This rearrangement joins TRBV6-2 or TRBV6-3 to TRBJ2-7, with 9 bases that match TRBD1. The CDR3 spans 15 residues. V lost 0 bases, J lost 0 bases, and 0 bases stayed unmatched. The germline V gene encodes CDR1 MNHEY and CDR2 SVGEGT. The chain's CDR3 is CASSYSGQGSYEQYF. CDR3 DNA: TGTGCCAGCAGTTACTCGGGACAGGGCTCCTACGAGCAGTACTTC.

Turning to this clonotype: A far more abundant clone sits one base away, making this likely a read error. The genes are TRBV12-3 or TRBV12-4 and TRBJ2-1, with 9 bases that match TRBD1. The CDR3 loop spans 15 amino acids. Unmatched junction bases numbered 12, after V lost 5 bases and J lost 10 bases. The CDR3 loop reads CASSVQGAALYEQFF. The CDR3 nucleotides are TGTGCCAGCAGTGTACAGGGGGCGGCCCTCTACGAGCAGTTCTTC.